The TCR beta chain described here comes from a study of human T cells and chemical hapten exposure. Study-wide results and limits: Sensitizing to DPC left TCRs with a frequency above 1 in 1000 unaltered.

There are a few counts of this clonotype. Its antigen is not known. Trimming pared 3 bases from V and 4 bases from J, leaving 10 bases between. The CDR3 is made up of 14 amino acids. Germline loops: CDR1 SGHRS, CDR2 YFSETQ. Library preparation tagged each individual cDNA molecule with a unique molecular identifier. One entry per CDR3 protein results from TCRdb running MiXCR on the RACE reads. The sample carries fewer than 500,000 distinct CDR3 sequences, more than 4.5% recorded once. Time point given: patch test 1, 2 weeks after DPC sensitization. Sample treatment: therapeutic diphenylcyclopropenone sensitization with weekly scalp DPC.

V and J are TRBV5-1 and TRBJ1-4, with D possibly matching TRBD1 (5 bases). The receptor's source is a woman aged 45-59 years with alopecia areata. Some clones in this sample may be carry-over from other donors' samples. This specimen was whole blood, taken in connection with sensitization to the hapten diphenylcyclopropenone (DPC). This CDR3 is CASSSTADNEKLFF. CDR3 nucleotides: TGCGCCAGCAGCTCGACAGCAGATAATGAAAAACTGTTTTTT. The whole variable domain, filled in from reference TRBV5-1 and TRBJ1-4, reads KAGVTQTPRYLIKTRGQQVTLSCSPISGHRSVSWYQQTPGQGLQFLFEYFSETQRNKGNFPGRFSGRQFSNSRSEMNVSTLELGDSALYLCASSSTADNEKLFFGSGTQLSVL.